Listed below are T cell receptor beta chains from one sample, sequenced in a study of blood T cell repertoires in COVID-19. Method: immunoSEQ multiplex PCR; TCRdb's copy keeps in-frame clones and lacks some. Among some 460,000 clones listed, roughly nine tenths were seen once. The sample consisted of PBMCs or T cells enriched from blood (not recorded which). The receptors derive from a woman in her late teens or twenties who had recovered from COVID-19. Each CDR3 is given with its conserved first and last residue. D genes are given only for firm matches. Not every row has a clone size; where given, it reads once, few, many or a size class.

d_gene: -
abundance: -
j_gene: TRBJ1-2
v_gene: TRBV5-6
CDR3nt: TGTGCCAGCAGCTCCCGCATCGGGCAGGGCAACTATGGCTACACCTTC
CDR3aa: CASSSRIGQGNYGYTF

d_gene: -
abundance: few
j_gene: TRBJ1-2
v_gene: TRBV7-2
CDR3nt: TGTGCCAGCAGCTTAGGTACAGGCCTCCCCACTGGCTCATTC
CDR3aa: CASSLGTGLPTGSF

d_gene: TRBD1
abundance: -
j_gene: TRBJ2-1
v_gene: TRBV3-1/TRBV3-2
CDR3nt: TGTGCCAGCAGCCAACCAGGGGGAAAGCAGTTCTTC
CDR3aa: CASSQPGGKQFF

d_gene: -
abundance: -
j_gene: TRBJ2-3
v_gene: TRBV15
CDR3nt: TGTGCCACCAGCATGAGGTTAGCCCAGACAGATACGCAGTATTTT
CDR3aa: CATSMRLAQTDTQYF

d_gene: -
abundance: once
j_gene: TRBJ2-1
v_gene: TRBV11-2
CDR3nt: TGTGCCAGCAGCGTGTACAGGGTCGGAGAGCAGTTCTTC
CDR3aa: CASSVYRVGEQFF

d_gene: -
abundance: -
j_gene: TRBJ1-3
v_gene: TRBV18
CDR3nt: TGTGCCAGCTCCCCGGACATCTCTGGAAACACCATATATTTT
CDR3aa: CASSPDISGNTIYF

d_gene: TRBD2
abundance: once
j_gene: TRBJ2-3
v_gene: TRBV6-1
CDR3nt: TGTGCCAGCAGTGAAGGACGGCGGGGAGGGCGGGATACGCAGTATTTT
CDR3aa: CASSEGRRGGRDTQYF

d_gene: -
abundance: -
j_gene: TRBJ2-7
v_gene: TRBV30
CDR3nt: TGTGCCTGGAATCCGGAAGGGGGCTACGAGCAGTACTTC
CDR3aa: CAWNPEGGYEQYF

d_gene: TRBD1
abundance: -
j_gene: TRBJ2-5
v_gene: TRBV30
CDR3nt: TGTGCCTGGACGGGGACAGGGGGGGAGACCCAGTACTTC
CDR3aa: CAWTGTGGETQYF

d_gene: TRBD1
abundance: -
j_gene: TRBJ1-2
v_gene: TRBV6-1
CDR3nt: TGTGCCAGCAGTGTCTTACTCGGGACAGGGGAATCCTATGGCTACACCTTC
CDR3aa: CASSVLLGTGESYGYTF

d_gene: -
abundance: -
j_gene: TRBJ2-5
v_gene: TRBV29-1
CDR3nt: TGCAGCGTTGTGAGGACAGTCAAAGAGACCCAGTACTTC
CDR3aa: CSVVRTVKETQYF

d_gene: -
abundance: -
j_gene: TRBJ2-2
v_gene: TRBV5-4
CDR3nt: TGTGCCAGCAGCTCATCTCGAGCCGGGGAGCTGTTTTTT
CDR3aa: CASSSSRAGELFF

d_gene: TRBD1
abundance: -
j_gene: TRBJ1-2
v_gene: TRBV7-9
CDR3nt: TGTGCCAGCAGCTGGGACAGGGGGGACTATGGCTACACCTTC
CDR3aa: CASSWDRGDYGYTF

d_gene: -
abundance: -
j_gene: TRBJ2-3
v_gene: TRBV2
CDR3nt: TGTGCCAGTAGGGGTGGGTACACAGATACGCAGTATTTT
CDR3aa: CASRGGYTDTQYF

d_gene: -
abundance: few
j_gene: TRBJ1-1
v_gene: TRBV29-1
CDR3nt: TGCAGCTCCCGGGGGGGGTCACTGAACACTGAAGCTTTCTTT
CDR3aa: CSSRGGSLNTEAFF

d_gene: -
abundance: -
j_gene: TRBJ1-1
v_gene: TRBV4-1
CDR3nt: TGCGCCAGCAGCCAAGATCGAACAGGGTTGGCCACTGAAGCTTTCTTT
CDR3aa: CASSQDRTGLATEAFF

d_gene: TRBD2
abundance: -
j_gene: TRBJ2-1
v_gene: TRBV19
CDR3nt: TGTGCCAGTTCCGGGGGGGTCGACAATGAGCAGTTCTTC
CDR3aa: CASSGGVDNEQFF

d_gene: -
abundance: -
j_gene: TRBJ1-5
v_gene: TRBV21-1
CDR3nt: TGTGCCAGCAGCTCCCGGGACAGGGGGAAGCAGCCCCAGCATTTT
CDR3aa: CASSSRDRGKQPQHF

d_gene: -
abundance: -
j_gene: TRBJ1-1
v_gene: TRBV11-2
CDR3nt: TGTGCCAGCAGCCCACGGGGACACGAGAACACTGAAGCTTTCTTT
CDR3aa: CASSPRGHENTEAFF

d_gene: TRBD1
abundance: -
j_gene: TRBJ1-3
v_gene: TRBV7-9
CDR3nt: TGTGCCAGCAGCGTACAGGGGTCCAATGGAAACACCATATATTTT
CDR3aa: CASSVQGSNGNTIYF

d_gene: -
abundance: few
j_gene: TRBJ1-2
v_gene: TRBV6-5
CDR3nt: TGTGCCAGCAGTTCCCAGGGGCCCCTCGGATATGGCTACACCTTC
CDR3aa: CASSSQGPLGYGYTF

d_gene: -
abundance: -
j_gene: TRBJ2-1
v_gene: TRBV5-4
CDR3nt: TGTGCCAGCAGCTCGATCTCGACAGTTATACTCGGCTCCTACAATGAGCAGTTCTTC
CDR3aa: CASSSISTVILGSYNEQFF

d_gene: TRBD2
abundance: -
j_gene: TRBJ2-1
v_gene: TRBV3-1/TRBV3-2
CDR3nt: TGTGCCAGCAGCCCCAGCGGGGGGCCTTACAATGAGCAGTTCTTC
CDR3aa: CASSPSGGPYNEQFF

d_gene: -
abundance: -
j_gene: TRBJ2-1
v_gene: TRBV10-1
CDR3nt: TGCGCCAGCAGTGAGTCGGGCAGGTTAACCTACAATGAGCAGTTCTTC
CDR3aa: CASSESGRLTYNEQFF

d_gene: -
abundance: -
j_gene: TRBJ1-1
v_gene: TRBV2
CDR3nt: TGTGCCAGCAAGCGGTTAGGGGGGAACACTGAAGCTTTCTTT
CDR3aa: CASKRLGGNTEAFF

d_gene: -
abundance: -
j_gene: TRBJ1-3
v_gene: TRBV19
CDR3nt: TGTGCCAGTAAGGGGGTTGCCGCTGGAAACACCATATATTTT
CDR3aa: CASKGVAAGNTIYF

d_gene: -
abundance: -
j_gene: TRBJ2-1
v_gene: TRBV5-1
CDR3nt: TGCGCCAGCAGCTTGGGACTAGGGCCTTACAATGAGCAGTTCTTC
CDR3aa: CASSLGLGPYNEQFF

d_gene: TRBD2
abundance: -
j_gene: TRBJ2-1
v_gene: TRBV27
CDR3nt: TGTGCCAGCAGTATGGGACTATACAATGAGCAGTTCTTC
CDR3aa: CASSMGLYNEQFF

d_gene: -
abundance: -
j_gene: TRBJ2-7
v_gene: TRBV12-5
CDR3nt: TGTGCTAGTGGTTTGGTACAAGACACCTCCTACGAGCAGTACTTC
CDR3aa: CASGLVQDTSYEQYF

d_gene: -
abundance: -
j_gene: TRBJ2-5
v_gene: TRBV29-1
CDR3nt: TGCAGCGTTGAAAGAACCGACAGAATCAAGACCCAGTACTTC
CDR3aa: CSVERTDRIKTQYF

d_gene: -
abundance: -
j_gene: TRBJ2-1
v_gene: TRBV5-4
CDR3nt: TGTGCCAGCAGCTACGACAGGGAAGCGGGCAATGAGCAGTTCTTC
CDR3aa: CASSYDREAGNEQFF

d_gene: -
abundance: -
j_gene: TRBJ1-2
v_gene: TRBV7-9
CDR3nt: TGTGCCAGCAGCTTAGGAGACACTGGCTACACCTTC
CDR3aa: CASSLGDTGYTF

d_gene: -
abundance: -
j_gene: TRBJ2-7
v_gene: TRBV12-5
CDR3nt: TGTGCTAGTGGTTTGGTACGGAGGGGACACGAGCAGTACTTC
CDR3aa: CASGLVRRGHEQYF

d_gene: TRBD1
abundance: -
j_gene: TRBJ2-6
v_gene: TRBV7-3
CDR3nt: TGTGCCAGCAGCCCCCGGACAGGGGTCGTTGCCTCCGGGGCCAACGTCCTGACTTTC
CDR3aa: CASSPRTGVVASGANVLTF

d_gene: TRBD1
abundance: -
j_gene: TRBJ1-2
v_gene: TRBV19
CDR3nt: TGTGCCAGTAGTCCCGGACAGGGGGCGCCCGGCTACACCTTC
CDR3aa: CASSPGQGAPGYTF

d_gene: TRBD1
abundance: -
j_gene: TRBJ1-2
v_gene: TRBV5-1
CDR3nt: TGCGCCAGCAGCTTGGGACAGGGTCGTGACTATGGCTACACCTTC
CDR3aa: CASSLGQGRDYGYTF

d_gene: TRBD1
abundance: -
j_gene: TRBJ1-2
v_gene: TRBV3-1/TRBV3-2
CDR3nt: TGTGCCAGCAGCCAATGGTATGGACAGGGATGGGATGGCTACACCTTC
CDR3aa: CASSQWYGQGWDGYTF

d_gene: TRBD1
abundance: -
j_gene: TRBJ2-7
v_gene: TRBV25-1
CDR3nt: TGTGCCACCTCTATTCCGGGACAGAAAGCATCAAAACCCTACGAGCAGTACTTC
CDR3aa: CATSIPGQKASKPYEQYF

d_gene: TRBD2
abundance: -
j_gene: TRBJ2-3
v_gene: TRBV7-6
CDR3nt: TGTGCCAGCAGCTCACGGACTAGCGGGGAGATTAGCACAGATACGCAGTATTTT
CDR3aa: CASSSRTSGEISTDTQYF

d_gene: -
abundance: -
j_gene: TRBJ2-1
v_gene: TRBV24-1
CDR3nt: TGTGCCGCGCGCAACAGCGGAGTACCCTCCTACAATGAGCAGTTCTTC
CDR3aa: CAARNSGVPSYNEQFF

d_gene: TRBD2
abundance: -
j_gene: TRBJ2-5
v_gene: TRBV11-2
CDR3nt: TGTGCCAGCAGCTTAACCTTTAGCGGGGTAGCGGAGACCCAGTACTTC
CDR3aa: CASSLTFSGVAETQYF

d_gene: TRBD1
abundance: -
j_gene: TRBJ2-6
v_gene: TRBV7-8
CDR3nt: TGTGCCAGCAGCCCTGGACAGGGGTCTGGGGCCAACGTCCTGACTTTC
CDR3aa: CASSPGQGSGANVLTF

d_gene: TRBD2
abundance: -
j_gene: TRBJ2-5
v_gene: TRBV7-8
CDR3nt: TGTGCCAGCAGCTCCCCCACGGGGGGGCCAGAGACCCAGTACTTC
CDR3aa: CASSSPTGGPETQYF

d_gene: -
abundance: -
j_gene: TRBJ1-1
v_gene: TRBV5-1
CDR3nt: TGCGCCAGCAGCCGGCAAGGGGGCACTGAAGCTTTCTTT
CDR3aa: CASSRQGGTEAFF

d_gene: -
abundance: -
j_gene: TRBJ2-1
v_gene: TRBV29-1
CDR3nt: TGCAGCGCCTTATTTTACAATGAGCAGTTCTTC
CDR3aa: CSALFYNEQFF